This TCR beta chain was sequenced during a study of Graves' ophthalmopathy and Graves' hyperthyroidism. Points from the study as a whole: Blood was where most expanded thyroid clonotypes above 0.001 frequency also turned up. Sensitivity reached roughly 71% and specificity about 73% when the model predicted ophthalmopathy progression. With about 87% sensitivity and approximately 80% specificity, a 13-signature model separated ophthalmopathy from stable hyperthyroidism.

Scientists amplified the TCR beta CDR3 regions from RNA transcripts. A first-round RT-PCR used HTBI primers, followed by a second-round multiplex PCR. MiXCR, run by TCRdb on the multiplex PCR reads, gives a single entry per CDR3 protein. The data contain hundreds of thousands of distinct CDR3 sequences, roughly 21% of them singletons. V dropped 5 bases and J dropped 6; count of bases not matched to a gene: 7. The CDR3 is 15 residues long. Germline loops: CDR1 SGHTA, CDR2 FQGNSA. This clonotype was recorded at least ten times. The antigen remains unidentified. The chain joins TRBV7-2 to TRBJ2-7; the match to TRBD2 covers 13 bases. This receptor was obtained from a young woman with stable Graves' hyperthyroidism. Input material: peripheral blood. CDR3 sequence (DNA): TGTGCCAGCAGCCAAACCGGGACTAGCGGGATCGAGCAGTACTTC. Amino acid sequence: CASSQTGTSGIEQYF.